In its sample, the clone carrying this TCR beta chain was seen a few times. The split of CD4+ cells yielded CD45RA+ naive and CD45RA-negative memory subsets. This record belongs to a study of shared clonotypes between healthy human individuals. V was shortened by 5 bases and J by 2 bases, with 16 bases between the two germline ends. In germline, CDR1 is LNHDA, CDR2 SQIVND (reference sequence). This CDR3 region has 16 residues. Only in-frame clones appear in the TCRdb table, and some are missing; sequencing was by immunoSEQ multiplex PCR. The sample yields around 700,000 clones, under 80% seen once. Sequencing was done on a sample of memory CD4+ T cells sorted from blood. Subset: CD45RA-negative fraction. The TCR comes from a woman in her twenties or thirties in good health. The rearrangement uses TRBV19 and TRBJ2-1; no definite D call. The CDR3 loop reads CASSSIPQPPYNEQFF. The CDR3, as DNA: TGTGCCAGTAGTTCCATTCCCCAGCCTCCCTACAATGAGCAGTTCTTC.